Listed below are T cell receptor beta chains from one sample, sequenced in a study of blood T cell repertoires in COVID-19. Libraries were prepared by immunoSEQ multiplex PCR; TCRdb keeps only in-frame clonotypes and omits some of them. Counted here are roughly 380,000 clones, 87% occurring once; the ten biggest clones make up about 3%. Material: PBMCs or T cells enriched from blood (not recorded which). These receptors came from a woman between 25 and 40 years old who had recovered from COVID-19. The CDR3 runs from the conserved cysteine through the conserved F or W. The D gene is left open where the match is weak. Part of the rows lack a size; the others show once, few, many or a class for expanded clones.

TGTGCCAGCAGCTTGGAGTGGGCAGGGGCGGACACCGGGGAGCTGTTTTTT	CASSLEWAGADTGELFF	TRBJ2-2	few	TRBV5-4	-
TGTGCCAGCAGCTTAATGGGCGAGGGCCGGACTAATGAAAAACTGTTTTTT	CASSLMGEGRTNEKLFF	TRBJ1-4	-	TRBV11-3	-
TGCGCCAGCAGTCCCGGGACAGGGTATGATGAGCAGTTCTTC	CASSPGTGYDEQFF	TRBJ2-1	-	TRBV23-1	TRBD1
TGTGCCAGTATAGATGACAGCAATAGCAATCAGCCCCAGCATTTT	CASIDDSNSNQPQHF	TRBJ1-5	-	TRBV19	-
TGTGCCAGAAGCTTACCGGAACTAGCGGGAGAGGGGCCCTACAATGAGCAGTTCTTC	CARSLPELAGEGPYNEQFF	TRBJ2-1	-	TRBV7-5	-
TGTGCCAGCTCACCCCCCTTATTAGAGACCCAGTACTTC	CASSPPLLETQYF	TRBJ2-5	-	TRBV18	-
TGTGCCAGCAATCCAGGGTGGAGTCACGAGCAGTACTTC	CASNPGWSHEQYF	TRBJ2-7	once	TRBV6-5	-
TGTGCCAGCAGTGCGCTAGCGGGGTTATACAATGAGCAGTTCTTC	CASSALAGLYNEQFF	TRBJ2-1	few	TRBV2	TRBD2
TGTGCCAGTGGCAGGGAGGTGCAGCCCCAGCATTTT	CASGREVQPQHF	TRBJ1-5	few	TRBV19	-
TGTGCTAGCAGCTTAGGGACTAGCGGGAGTCGCGATGAGCAGTTCTTC	CASSLGTSGSRDEQFF	TRBJ2-1	-	TRBV7-7	TRBD2
TGTGCCAGTAGTATAGGAGGGGGCCAAAACATTCAGTACTTC	CASSIGGGQNIQYF	TRBJ2-4	-	TRBV19	TRBD1
TGTGCCAGCAGTAACCCCCAGGGTAAAGGGAACAATGAGCAGTTCTTC	CASSNPQGKGNNEQFF	TRBJ2-1	-	TRBV27	-
TGTGCCAGCAGTTTCAGTAGCGGATCCTACGAGCAGTACTTC	CASSFSSGSYEQYF	TRBJ2-7	-	TRBV6-5	-
TGTGCCAGCAGTGACAGGGGAGTGCAAGAGACCCAGTACTTC	CASSDRGVQETQYF	TRBJ2-5	-	TRBV27	TRBD1
TGCGCCAGCAGCCGGACAGAGAACACTGAAGCTTTCTTT	CASSRTENTEAFF	TRBJ1-1	-	TRBV5-1	-
TGTGCCAGCAGTGAACGACAGGGAAGAACCACAGATACGCAGTATTTT	CASSERQGRTTDTQYF	TRBJ2-3	-	TRBV6-4	TRBD1
TGTGCCAGCTCACTTGAGTCCTACGAGCAGTACTTC	CASSLESYEQYF	TRBJ2-7	few	TRBV18	-
TGCGCCAGCAGCTTGGCCGGGACAGGGACCTACAATGAGCAGTTCTTC	CASSLAGTGTYNEQFF	TRBJ2-1	-	TRBV5-1	TRBD1
TGTGCCACCCTCGGGCCGTGGGGGGACATTCAGTACTTC	CATLGPWGDIQYF	TRBJ2-4	-	TRBV19	-
TGTGCCAGCAGCGTAGAGGGAAATAATAGGGGCTATGGCTACACCTTC	CASSVEGNNRGYGYTF	TRBJ1-2	-	TRBV9	-
TGCGCCAGCAGCTTGCCAGGGGATGAAAAACTGTTTTTT	CASSLPGDEKLFF	TRBJ1-4	-	TRBV5-1	-
TGTGCCAGCAGCTTGGCGGGGGTACTTGGCGATACGCAGTATTTT	CASSLAGVLGDTQYF	TRBJ2-3	-	TRBV7-9	TRBD2
TGTGCCAGCAGCTACGTTAGCGGGGGCTCCTACGAGCAGTACTTC	CASSYVSGGSYEQYF	TRBJ2-7	-	TRBV7-2	TRBD2
TGTGCCAGCAGCCCGGACAGATCCTACGAGCAGTACTTC	CASSPDRSYEQYF	TRBJ2-7	once	TRBV3-1/TRBV3-2	-
TGTGCCAGCAGCTTGGCTTGGACAGGGTCCTACGAGCAGTACTTC	CASSLAWTGSYEQYF	TRBJ2-7	once	TRBV5-8	TRBD1
TGTGCCAGCAGTTACTCCCTGGGACAGGGCTATGGCTACACCTTC	CASSYSLGQGYGYTF	TRBJ1-2	-	TRBV6-5	TRBD1
TGTGCCAGCAGTTGGGGACAGGGGGCGGAAGCTTTCTTT	CASSWGQGAEAFF	TRBJ1-1	-	TRBV6-2/TRBV6-3	TRBD1
TGTGCCACCAGCAGAGAAGACAGCCACTATGGCTACACCTTC	CATSREDSHYGYTF	TRBJ1-2	-	TRBV15	-
TGTGCCACCAGCCGCGAAACACAGGGAAATCAGCCCCAGCATTTT	CATSRETQGNQPQHF	TRBJ1-5	-	TRBV15	-
TGTGCCAGCAGCTGGGGTGGGACTAGGAGGTTAGCGCAGTATTTT	CASSWGGTRRLAQYF	TRBJ2-3	-	TRBV7-2	TRBD2
TGTGCCAGCAGTACCGGGACTAGCTCAGATACGCAGTATTTT	CASSTGTSSDTQYF	TRBJ2-3	-	TRBV7-2	TRBD2
TGTGCCAGCAGTACCTATAAGGACAGCTTAAACTATGGCTACACCTTC	CASSTYKDSLNYGYTF	TRBJ1-2	once	TRBV27	-
TGCGCCAGCAGCCTGGGGGGAGAAAGCAATCAGCCCCAGCATTTT	CASSLGGESNQPQHF	TRBJ1-5	-	TRBV5-1	-
TGCGCCAGCAGTTATGCAGATACGCAGTATTTT	CASSYADTQYF	TRBJ2-3	-	TRBV5-1	-
TGTGCCAGCAGCTTAGAGGGGAATGAGCAGTTCTTC	CASSLEGNEQFF	TRBJ2-1	-	TRBV7-9	-
TGCGCCAGCAGCTTGACAGGGCCCGATACGCAGTATTTT	CASSLTGPDTQYF	TRBJ2-3	-	TRBV5-1	-
TGTGCCACCAGTGATAGCGGGGGGAACAATGAGCAGTTCTTC	CATSDSGGNNEQFF	TRBJ2-1	-	TRBV24-1	TRBD2
TGTGCCAGCAGCGCGCAACTAGCGGGGGGATCCTACAATGAGCAGTTCTTC	CASSAQLAGGSYNEQFF	TRBJ2-1	few	TRBV7-2	TRBD2
TGTGCCAGCAGCTATCCGAACACTAGCGGGGGGGACAATGAGCAGTTCTTC	CASSYPNTSGGDNEQFF	TRBJ2-1	-	TRBV11-2	TRBD2
TGTGCCAGCAGCTTAAACAGGGTCCAGAACACTGAAGCTTTCTTT	CASSLNRVQNTEAFF	TRBJ1-1	-	TRBV7-9	-
TGTGCCAGCAGCGTAGGGGGGGACCCTGCCTACAATGAGCAGTTCTTC	CASSVGGDPAYNEQFF	TRBJ2-1	-	TRBV9	-
TGTGCCAGCAGCCAGGGGCCTTCACTAGCGGAGATATACAATGAGCAGTTCTTC	CASSQGPSLAEIYNEQFF	TRBJ2-1	-	TRBV3-1/TRBV3-2	TRBD2
TGTGCCAGCAGCCCCTGGACAGCTCAGCCCCAGCATTTT	CASSPWTAQPQHF	TRBJ1-5	-	TRBV5-8	-
TGTGCCAGCAGCTCGACAGGGGTAGAAGCTTTCTTT	CASSSTGVEAFF	TRBJ1-1	-	TRBV7-2	TRBD1
TGTGCCAGCAGCTTGGGACTAGTGGCTTACAATGAGCAGTTCTTC	CASSLGLVAYNEQFF	TRBJ2-1	-	TRBV6-2/TRBV6-3	TRBD2
TGTGCCAGCTCACTCTACAGGGGCCAAGATACGCAGTATTTT	CASSLYRGQDTQYF	TRBJ2-3	-	TRBV18	TRBD1
TGCGCCAGCAGCCAAGGGAGAGGGCAAGGTATTGGAAACACCATATATTTT	CASSQGRGQGIGNTIYF	TRBJ1-3	-	TRBV4-1	-
TGTGCCAGCAGCCTGGGACAGGGGGCAATAACGAACACTGAAGCTTTCTTT	CASSLGQGAITNTEAFF	TRBJ1-1	-	TRBV2	TRBD1
TGTGCCAGCAGCTTACGGTCTCGGGACACAGATACGCAGTATTTT	CASSLRSRDTDTQYF	TRBJ2-3	-	TRBV11-2	-
TGTGCCAGCAGCTTAAATCTAGCGGGGGGGCCCTACGAGCAGTACTTC	CASSLNLAGGPYEQYF	TRBJ2-7	-	TRBV7-3	TRBD2
TGTGCCAGCAGCCAAGGGGGACTAGGCTATGGCTACACCTTC	CASSQGGLGYGYTF	TRBJ1-2	-	TRBV6-5	-
TGTGCCAGCAGCCTGCTGACGAGCGTTAATACAGATACGCAGTATTTT	CASSLLTSVNTDTQYF	TRBJ2-3	-	TRBV3-1/TRBV3-2	-
TGCGCCAGCAGCCAAGTCGGGGCTAACTATGGCTACACCTTC	CASSQVGANYGYTF	TRBJ1-2	-	TRBV4-1	-
TGTGCCAGCAGTCCGCGGGCTCCCGACTCCTATAATTCACCCCTCCACTTT	CASSPRAPDSYNSPLHF	TRBJ1-6	-	TRBV6-7	-
TGCGCCAGCAGCCCGATAATAGCGGGAGGAGGGAATGAGCAGTTCTTC	CASSPIIAGGGNEQFF	TRBJ2-1	-	TRBV5-1	TRBD2
TGTGCCAGCAGCGCCCACAGCGGCTTT	CASSAHSGF	TRBJ2-3	-	TRBV7-3	-
TGCAGCGTTGAAGATCCTCACAGGACAGGGGTGGATGAAAAACTGTTTTTT	CSVEDPHRTGVDEKLFF	TRBJ1-4	-	TRBV29-1	TRBD1